This is a list of T cell receptor beta chains from one sample in a study of blood T cell repertoires in COVID-19. Profiled with immunoSEQ multiplex PCR; TCRdb holds only in-frame clones, not every one. The sample records fewer than 180,000 clones, about 90% being singletons. Sequencing was carried out using peripheral blood. These receptors were taken from a woman aged 55-75 years with active or convalescent COVID-19. Each CDR3 is given with its conserved first and last residue. Each record gives: J gene, clone size, CDR3 length, V gene, D gene, CDR3 protein, CDR3 DNA. A D gene is named only where the DNA matches it firmly. Some rows mark clone size as missing; the rest say once, few, many or name a class of expanded clone.

TRBJ2-2 NA 15 TRBV11-2 NA CASSLVAGKNGELFF TGTGCCAGCAGCTTAGTCGCAGGGAAGAACGGGGAGCTGTTTTTT
TRBJ1-6 NA 13 TRBV12-5 NA CASGSGYYSPLHF TGTGCTAGTGGTTCAGGGTACTATTCACCCCTCCACTTT
TRBJ1-3 NA 16 TRBV5-1 TRBD1 CASSLEGAISGNTIYF TGCGCCAGCAGCTTGGAGGGGGCGATCTCTGGAAACACCATATATTTT
TRBJ2-1 NA 15 TRBV6-6 TRBD2 CASSPRLAVYNEQFF TGTGCCAGCAGTCCCAGACTAGCGGTATACAATGAGCAGTTCTTC
TRBJ1-5 NA 13 TRBV29-1 NA CSVKEGGNQPQHF TGCAGCGTGAAGGAGGGGGGGAATCAGCCCCAGCATTTT
TRBJ1-2 NA 15 TRBV19 TRBD1 CASSTTGGTNYGYTF TGTGCCAGTAGTACCACAGGGGGAACTAACTATGGCTACACCTTC
TRBJ2-5 NA 14 TRBV5-8 TRBD2 CASSLGGAPETQYF TGTGCCAGCAGCCTCGGGGGGGCCCCAGAGACCCAGTACTTC
TRBJ1-5 NA 15 TRBV7-2 NA CASSLVTGNNQPQHF TGTGCCAGCAGCTTAGTAACAGGGAACAATCAGCCCCAGCATTTT
TRBJ1-5 NA 15 TRBV19 TRBD1 CASRTAGTGNQPQHF TGTGCCAGTAGAACAGCCGGGACAGGTAATCAGCCCCAGCATTTT
TRBJ1-1 NA 15 TRBV5-1 NA CASSLSVQGSAEAFF TGCGCCAGCAGCTTGTCGGTCCAGGGGTCCGCTGAAGCTTTCTTT
TRBJ1-2 NA 15 TRBV10-3 NA CAIRGAGNVDYGYTF TGTGCCATCAGGGGGGCAGGGAATGTGGACTATGGCTACACCTTC
TRBJ2-1 NA 15 TRBV7-2 TRBD2 CASSLGLADNNEQFF TGTGCCAGCAGCTTAGGACTAGCGGACAACAATGAGCAGTTCTTC
TRBJ1-2 NA 15 TRBV7-2 NA CASSLEPGFNYGYTF TGTGCCAGCAGCTTAGAACCGGGTTTTAACTATGGCTACACCTTC
TRBJ1-6 NA 18 TRBV18 TRBD1 CASSAQGSSGSYNSPLHF TGTGCCAGCTCAGCACAGGGGTCCTCTGGCTCCTATAATTCACCCCTCCACTTT
TRBJ1-5 NA 13 TRBV6-2/TRBV6-3 NA CASSTLRRAPQHF TGTGCCAGCAGTACCCTCCGGCGGGCCCCCCAGCATTTT
TRBJ1-2 NA 12 TRBV19 TRBD1 CATTTGVRGYTF TGTGCCACCACGACAGGGGTACGAGGCTACACCTTC
TRBJ2-2 NA 12 TRBV5-1 NA CASSPNTGELFF TGCGCCAGCAGCCCTAACACCGGGGAGCTGTTTTTT
TRBJ1-2 few 12 TRBV7-7 NA CASSSYRAGYTF TGTGCTAGCAGCTCGTACAGGGCTGGCTACACCTTC
TRBJ2-3 NA 13 TRBV12-5 NA CASGTTEADTQYF TGTGCTAGTGGTACGACAGAAGCAGATACGCAGTATTTT
TRBJ1-3 NA 11 TRBV7-2 NA CASSPGFTIYF TGTGCCAGCAGCCCAGGGTTCACCATATATTTT
TRBJ2-7 NA 15 TRBV4-3 NA CASSQGTARVSEQYF TGCGCCAGCAGCCAAGGTACCGCCAGGGTAAGCGAGCAGTACTTC
TRBJ1-1 NA 15 TRBV18 TRBD1 CASSAGGSGNTEAFF TGTGCCAGCTCCGCAGGGGGCAGTGGAAACACTGAAGCTTTCTTT
TRBJ2-7 NA 12 TRBV7-9 NA CASSSQGHEQYF TGTGCCAGCAGCTCGCAGGGCCACGAGCAGTACTTC
TRBJ2-1 NA 15 TRBV5-1 NA CASSQGGPLYNEQFF TGCGCCAGCAGTCAGGGGGGACCCCTCTACAATGAGCAGTTCTTC
TRBJ2-7 NA 12 TRBV30 NA CAWNSESYEQYF TGTGCCTGGAACAGTGAATCCTACGAGCAGTACTTC
TRBJ1-1 NA 14 TRBV18 NA CASSPRAQYTEAFF TGTGCCAGCTCACCTCGCGCCCAATACACTGAAGCTTTCTTT
TRBJ2-7 NA 14 TRBV19 NA CASSISLEGGEQYF TGTGCCAGTAGTATAAGCCTCGAGGGTGGCGAGCAGTACTTC
TRBJ1-4 NA 17 TRBV5-1 NA CASSWGGGQATNEKLFF TGCGCCAGCAGCTGGGGGGGCGGACAAGCAACTAATGAAAAACTGTTTTTT
TRBJ2-1 NA 15 TRBV12-5 NA CASGSPAGSYNEQFF TGTGCTAGTGGTTCGCCGGCGGGGAGTTACAATGAGCAGTTCTTC
TRBJ1-1 NA 13 TRBV6-1 TRBD1 CASTRTGGTEAFF TGTGCCAGCACCCGGACAGGGGGGACTGAAGCTTTCTTT
TRBJ1-1 few 15 TRBV12-5 NA CASGWGESMNTEAFF TGTGCTAGTGGTTGGGGGGAAAGCATGAACACTGAAGCTTTCTTT
TRBJ2-2 NA 16 TRBV4-3 TRBD2 CASSQGYGGAAGELFF TGCGCCAGCAGCCAAGGTTACGGGGGGGCTGCCGGGGAGCTGTTTTTT
TRBJ2-5 NA 15 TRBV30 TRBD1 CAWSRDRGRWETQYF TGTGCCTGGAGTCGGGACAGGGGGCGATGGGAGACCCAGTACTTC
TRBJ2-1 NA 17 TRBV2 TRBD2 CASSVGLALPPSGEQFF TGTGCCAGCAGTGTGGGACTAGCGCTCCCCCCCTCGGGGGAGCAGTTCTTC
TRBJ1-5 NA 14 TRBV6-5 NA CASSRDIQTQPQHF TGTGCCAGCAGCCGGGACATCCAGACCCAGCCCCAGCATTTT
TRBJ2-7 once 14 TRBV11-2 NA CASSLGADSYEQYF TGTGCCAGCAGCTTGGGTGCGGACTCCTACGAGCAGTACTTC
TRBJ1-4 NA 17 TRBV6-6 TRBD1 CASSPWDSEATNEKLFF TGTGCCAGCAGTCCATGGGACAGTGAAGCAACTAATGAAAAACTGTTTTTT
TRBJ1-1 NA 15 TRBV4-3 TRBD1 CASSENRGATFGAFF TGCGCCAGCAGCGAAAACAGGGGAGCCACTTTTGGAGCTTTCTTT
TRBJ1-3 NA 15 TRBV19 NA CASSITGNSGNTIYF TGTGCCAGTAGTATTACAGGCAACTCTGGAAACACCATATATTTT
TRBJ1-5 NA 16 TRBV18 NA CASSPGGSTQNQPQHF TGTGCCAGCTCACCGGGCGGGAGCACCCAGAATCAGCCCCAGCATTTT
TRBJ2-3 NA 13 TRBV3-1/TRBV3-2 NA CASSQDQAGKQYF TGTGCCAGCAGCCAAGATCAGGCGGGAAAGCAGTATTTT
TRBJ1-3 NA 12 TRBV10-3 NA CAIRASGNTIYF TGTGCCATCAGGGCCTCTGGAAACACCATATATTTT
TRBJ1-2 NA 18 TRBV27 TRBD1 CASSSRYFRPGTDYGYTF TGTGCCAGCAGTTCCCGATATTTTCGACCCGGGACAGACTATGGCTACACCTTC
TRBJ1-1 NA 13 TRBV7-9 NA CASSLTGSTEAFF TGTGCCAGCAGCTTAACAGGGAGCACTGAAGCTTTCTTT
TRBJ2-7 NA 14 TRBV7-2 NA CASSLGPRPYEQYF TGTGCCAGCAGCCTAGGCCCGCGGCCCTACGAGCAGTACTTC
TRBJ1-6 NA 14 TRBV5-1 NA CASSFNRLNSPLHF TGCGCCAGCAGCTTTAATCGTCTGAATTCACCCCTCCACTTT